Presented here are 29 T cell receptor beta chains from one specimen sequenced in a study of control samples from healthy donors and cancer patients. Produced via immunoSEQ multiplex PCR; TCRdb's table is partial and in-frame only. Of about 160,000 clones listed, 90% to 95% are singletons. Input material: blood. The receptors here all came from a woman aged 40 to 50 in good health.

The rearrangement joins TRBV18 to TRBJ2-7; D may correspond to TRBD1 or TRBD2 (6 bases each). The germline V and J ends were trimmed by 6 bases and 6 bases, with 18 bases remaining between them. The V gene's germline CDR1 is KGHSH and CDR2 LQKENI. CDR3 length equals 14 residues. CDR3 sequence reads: CASSRGNREAEQYF. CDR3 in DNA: TGTGCCAGCTCCCGAGGGAACAGGGAGGCCGAGCAGTACTTC.

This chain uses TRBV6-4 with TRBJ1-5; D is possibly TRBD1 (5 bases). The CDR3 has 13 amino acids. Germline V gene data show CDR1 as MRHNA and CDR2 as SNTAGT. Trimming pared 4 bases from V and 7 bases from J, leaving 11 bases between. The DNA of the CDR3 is TGTGCCAGCAGTGGCACAGGTTTACAGCCCCAGCATTTT. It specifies CASSGTGLQPQHF.

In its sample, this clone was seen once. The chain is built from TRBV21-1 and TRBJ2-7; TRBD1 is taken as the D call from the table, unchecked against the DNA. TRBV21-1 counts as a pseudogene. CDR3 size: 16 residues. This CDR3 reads CATPVTGQFAAYEQYF. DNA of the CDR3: TGTGCCACCCCTGTGACAGGACAATTTGCGGCCTACGAGCAGTACTTC.

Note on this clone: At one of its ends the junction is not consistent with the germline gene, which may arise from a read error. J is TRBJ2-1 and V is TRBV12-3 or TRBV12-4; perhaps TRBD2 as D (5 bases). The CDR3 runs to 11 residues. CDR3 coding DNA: TGTGCCAGCAGTCTAGCAAATGAGCAGTTCTTC. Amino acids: CASSLANEQFF.

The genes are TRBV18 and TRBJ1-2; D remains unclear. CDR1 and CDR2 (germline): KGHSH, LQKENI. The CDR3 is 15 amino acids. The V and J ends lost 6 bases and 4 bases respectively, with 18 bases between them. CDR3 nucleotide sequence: TGTGCCAGCTCGACCGATTCGGGTTGGGGCTATGGCTACACCTTC. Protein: CASSTDSGWGYGYTF.

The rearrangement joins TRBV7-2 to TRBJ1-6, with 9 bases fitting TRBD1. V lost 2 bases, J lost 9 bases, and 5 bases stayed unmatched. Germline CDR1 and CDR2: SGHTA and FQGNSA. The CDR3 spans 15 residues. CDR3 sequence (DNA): TGTGCCAGCAGCTTAATGGGACAGGGAACTTCACCCCTCCACTTT. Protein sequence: CASSLMGQGTSPLHF.

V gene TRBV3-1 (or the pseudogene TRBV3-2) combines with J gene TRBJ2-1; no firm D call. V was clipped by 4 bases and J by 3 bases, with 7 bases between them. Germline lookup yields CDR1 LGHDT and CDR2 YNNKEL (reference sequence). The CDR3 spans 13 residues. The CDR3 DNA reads TGTGCCAGCAGCCGTGTTAACTACAATGAGCAGTTCTTC. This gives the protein CASSRVNYNEQFF.

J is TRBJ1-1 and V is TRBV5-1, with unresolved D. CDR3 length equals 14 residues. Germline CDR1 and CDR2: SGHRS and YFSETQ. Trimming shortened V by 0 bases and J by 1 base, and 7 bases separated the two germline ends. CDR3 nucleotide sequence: TGCGCCAGCAGCTTGGAGCTGGCGAACACTGAAGCTTTCTTT. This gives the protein CASSLELANTEAFF.

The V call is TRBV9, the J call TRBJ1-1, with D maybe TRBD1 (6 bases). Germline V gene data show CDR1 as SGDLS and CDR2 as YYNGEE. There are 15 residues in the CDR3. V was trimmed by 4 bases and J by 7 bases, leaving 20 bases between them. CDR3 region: CASSPSGGSAGEAFF. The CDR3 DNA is TGTGCCAGCAGCCCCTCGGGGGGCTCCGCGGGTGAAGCTTTCTTT.

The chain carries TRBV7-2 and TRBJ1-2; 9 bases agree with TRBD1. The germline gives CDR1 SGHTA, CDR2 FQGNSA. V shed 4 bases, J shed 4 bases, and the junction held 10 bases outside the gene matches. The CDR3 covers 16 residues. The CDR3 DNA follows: TGTGCCAGCAGCTCGGGGGGGGACAGGGTGGCCTATGGCTACACCTTC. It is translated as CASSSGGDRVAYGYTF. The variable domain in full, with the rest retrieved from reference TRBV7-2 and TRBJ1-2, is GAGVSQSPSNKVTEKGKDVELRCDPISGHTALYWYRQSLGQGLEFLIYFQGNSAPDKSGLPSDRFSAERTGGSVSTLTIQRTQQEDSAVYLCASSSGGDRVAYGYTFGSGTRLTVV.

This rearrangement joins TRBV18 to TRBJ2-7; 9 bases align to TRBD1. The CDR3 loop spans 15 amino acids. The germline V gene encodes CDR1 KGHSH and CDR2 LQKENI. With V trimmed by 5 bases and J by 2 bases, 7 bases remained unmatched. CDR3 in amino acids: CASSAGTGRTYEQYF. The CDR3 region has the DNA TGTGCCAGCTCAGCCGGGACAGGGAGGACCTACGAGCAGTACTTC.

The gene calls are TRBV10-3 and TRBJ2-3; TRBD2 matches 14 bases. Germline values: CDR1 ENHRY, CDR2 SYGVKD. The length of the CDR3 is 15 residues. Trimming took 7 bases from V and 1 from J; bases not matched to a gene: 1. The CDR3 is CAITGLAGGTDTQYF. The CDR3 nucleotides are TGTGCCATCACGGGACTAGCGGGGGGCACAGATACGCAGTATTTT.

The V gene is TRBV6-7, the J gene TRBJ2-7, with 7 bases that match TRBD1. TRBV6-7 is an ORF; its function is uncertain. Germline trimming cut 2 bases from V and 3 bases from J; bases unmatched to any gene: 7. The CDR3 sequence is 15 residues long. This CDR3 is CASSYPTRTGYEQYF. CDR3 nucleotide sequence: TGTGCCAGCAGTTACCCGACACGGACAGGCTACGAGCAGTACTTC.

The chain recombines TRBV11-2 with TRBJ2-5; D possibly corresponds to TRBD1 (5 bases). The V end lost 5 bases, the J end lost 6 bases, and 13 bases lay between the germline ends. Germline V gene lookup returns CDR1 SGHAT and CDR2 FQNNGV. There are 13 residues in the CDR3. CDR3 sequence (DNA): TGTGCCAGCAGCCTCGCTGGGGCCCAGACCCAGTACTTC. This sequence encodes CASSLAGAQTQYF.

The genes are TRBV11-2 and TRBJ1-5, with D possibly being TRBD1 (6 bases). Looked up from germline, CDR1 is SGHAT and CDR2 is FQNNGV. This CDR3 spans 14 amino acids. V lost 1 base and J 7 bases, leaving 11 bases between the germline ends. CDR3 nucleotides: TGTGCCAGCAGCTTAGGGGGGGGCGGGCAGCCCCAGCATTTT. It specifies CASSLGGGGQPQHF.

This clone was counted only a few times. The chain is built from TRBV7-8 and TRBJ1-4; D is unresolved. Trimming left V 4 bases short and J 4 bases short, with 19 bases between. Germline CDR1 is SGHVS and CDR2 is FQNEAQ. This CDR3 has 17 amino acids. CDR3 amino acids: CASSWSVLGRRNEKLFF. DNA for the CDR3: TGTGCCAGCAGCTGGAGTGTACTCGGGCGGCGTAATGAAAAACTGTTTTTT.

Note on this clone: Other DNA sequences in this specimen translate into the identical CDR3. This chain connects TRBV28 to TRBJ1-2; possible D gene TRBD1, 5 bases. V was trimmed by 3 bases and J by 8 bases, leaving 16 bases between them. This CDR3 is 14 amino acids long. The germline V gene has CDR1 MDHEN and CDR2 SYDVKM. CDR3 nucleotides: TGTGCCAGCAGTTTCACTCGGGGTGGGGGGGGCTACACCTTC. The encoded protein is CASSFTRGGGGYTF.

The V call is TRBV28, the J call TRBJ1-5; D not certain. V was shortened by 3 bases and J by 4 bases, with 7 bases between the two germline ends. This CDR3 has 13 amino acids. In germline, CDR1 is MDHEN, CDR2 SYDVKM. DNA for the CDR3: TGTGCCAGCAGTTTTGGCCTGAATCAGCCCCAGCATTTT. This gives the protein CASSFGLNQPQHF. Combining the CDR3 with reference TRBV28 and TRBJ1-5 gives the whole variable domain DVKVTQSSRYLVKRTGEKVFLECVQDMDHENMFWYRQDPGLGLRLIYFSYDVKMKEKGDIPEGYSVSREKKERFSLILESASTNQTSMYLCASSFGLNQPQHFGDGTRLSIL.

CDR3 DNA: TGTGCCAGCAGCCCCTCGACAGTTTACGAGCAGTACTTC. Protein product: CASSPSTVYEQYF. The chain employs TRBV3-1 (or the pseudogene TRBV3-2) and TRBJ2-7, with D possibly TRBD1 on 5 matching bases. This CDR3 is 13 amino acids long. The V gene lost 4 bases and the J gene lost 4 bases, with 11 bases spanning the gap. CDR1 is LGHDT, CDR2 YNNKEL, per germline (reference sequence).

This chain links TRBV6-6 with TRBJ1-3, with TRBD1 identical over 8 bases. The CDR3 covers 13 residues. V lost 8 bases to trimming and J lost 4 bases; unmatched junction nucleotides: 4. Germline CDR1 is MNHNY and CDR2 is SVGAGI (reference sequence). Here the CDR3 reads CASSQGAGNTIYF. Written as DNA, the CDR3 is TGTGCCAGCTCTCAGGGGGCAGGAAACACCATATATTTT.

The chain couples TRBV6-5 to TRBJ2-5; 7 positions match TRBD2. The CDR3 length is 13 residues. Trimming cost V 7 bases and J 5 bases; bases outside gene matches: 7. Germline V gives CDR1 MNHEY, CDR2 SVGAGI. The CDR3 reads CASTFLGGETQYF. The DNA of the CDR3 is TGTGCCAGCACCTTTTTGGGAGGGGAGACCCAGTACTTC.

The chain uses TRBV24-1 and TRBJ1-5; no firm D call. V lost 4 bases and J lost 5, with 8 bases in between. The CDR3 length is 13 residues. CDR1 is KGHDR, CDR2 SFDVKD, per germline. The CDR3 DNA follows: TGTGCCACCAGTGAAGGAGGCGATCAGCCCCAGCATTTT. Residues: CATSEGGDQPQHF.

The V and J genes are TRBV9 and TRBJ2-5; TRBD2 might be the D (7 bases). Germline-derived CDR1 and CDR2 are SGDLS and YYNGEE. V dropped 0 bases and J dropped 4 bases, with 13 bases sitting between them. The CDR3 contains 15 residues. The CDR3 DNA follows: TGTGCCAGCAGCGTAGGAGGGGGGGCCGGAGAGACCCAGTACTTC. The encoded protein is CASSVGGGAGETQYF.

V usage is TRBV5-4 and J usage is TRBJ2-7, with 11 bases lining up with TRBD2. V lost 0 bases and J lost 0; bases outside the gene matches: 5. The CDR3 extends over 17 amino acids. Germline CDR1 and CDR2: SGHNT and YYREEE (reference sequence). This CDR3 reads CASSLAGTSGGSYEQYF. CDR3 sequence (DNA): TGTGCCAGCAGCTTGGCCGGTACTAGCGGGGGCTCCTACGAGCAGTACTTC.

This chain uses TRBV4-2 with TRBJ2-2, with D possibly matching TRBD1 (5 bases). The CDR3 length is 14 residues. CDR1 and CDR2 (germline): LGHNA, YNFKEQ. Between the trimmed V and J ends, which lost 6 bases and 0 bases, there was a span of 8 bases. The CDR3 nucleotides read TGTGCCAGCAGAGGGGCAGCGAACACCGGGGAGCTGTTTTTT. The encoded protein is CASRGAANTGELFF.

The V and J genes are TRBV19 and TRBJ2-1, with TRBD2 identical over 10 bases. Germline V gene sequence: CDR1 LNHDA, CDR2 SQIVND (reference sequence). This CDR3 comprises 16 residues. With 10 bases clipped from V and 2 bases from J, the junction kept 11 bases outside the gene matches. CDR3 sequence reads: CATGTSVFGTYNEQFF. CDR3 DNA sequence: TGTGCCACCGGGACTAGCGTGTTCGGCACCTACAATGAGCAGTTCTTC.

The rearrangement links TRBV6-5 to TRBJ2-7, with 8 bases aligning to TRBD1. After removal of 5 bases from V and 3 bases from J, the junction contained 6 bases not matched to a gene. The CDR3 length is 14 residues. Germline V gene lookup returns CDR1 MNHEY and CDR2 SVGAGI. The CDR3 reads CASSRDRMIYEQYF. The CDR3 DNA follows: TGTGCCAGCAGTAGGGACAGGATGATCTACGAGCAGTACTTC.

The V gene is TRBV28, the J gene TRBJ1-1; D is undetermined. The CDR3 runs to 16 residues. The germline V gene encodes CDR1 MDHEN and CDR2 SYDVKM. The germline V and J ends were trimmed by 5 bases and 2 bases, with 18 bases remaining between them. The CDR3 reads CASSPLLDSRNTEAFF. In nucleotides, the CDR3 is TGTGCCAGCAGTCCCCTCCTTGACTCCCGTAACACTGAAGCTTTCTTT.

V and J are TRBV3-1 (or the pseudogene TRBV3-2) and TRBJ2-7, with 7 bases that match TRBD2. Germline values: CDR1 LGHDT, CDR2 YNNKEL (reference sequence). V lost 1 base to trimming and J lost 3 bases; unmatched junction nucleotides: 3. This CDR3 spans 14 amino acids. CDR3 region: CASSQVGRVYEQYF. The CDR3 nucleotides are TGTGCCAGCAGCCAAGTAGGGAGGGTCTACGAGCAGTACTTC.